This record looks at one T cell receptor (beta chain) sequence and its context. Its specificity is unknown. This entry belongs to a study of cytomegalovirus exposure and HLA in healthy donors. Whole-study results and caveats: A later analysis reported that several of the most significant clusters appeared to be linked to common viral pathogens, among them Epstein-Barr virus. A previous analysis found most TCR beta V segments productive roughly 90% or roughly 30% of the time. Researchers reported in a later analysis that a missense DCLRE1C variant was tied to TCR beta V- and J-gene trimming.

CDR3 size: 15 residues. CDR1 SGDLS and CDR2 YYNGEE come from the germline V gene. V lost 0 bases to trimming and J lost 3 bases, with 9 bases between them. The PCR ran on 60 Vbeta and 13 Jbeta primers. In the authors' methods: There were about 80 million unique TCR beta chains by a later count, and some 12 million of them were shared. TCRdb's copy holds only in-frame clones and misses some; the assay was immunoSEQ multiplex PCR. V and J calls and clone size are copied from that table; D and trimming were computed from the DNA. This sample has 150,000 to 200,000 clones, with about 85% found just once. This clonotype originated in a man aged 18 to 29 in good health and CMV-seronegative. This sequence joins TRBV9 and TRBJ2-2; D uncertain. Source material: PBMCs. The CDR3 reads CASSVGPPHTGELFF. CDR3 nucleotide sequence: TGTGCCAGCAGCGTAGGGCCCCCCCACACCGGGGAGCTGTTTTTT.